This TCR beta chain derives from a study of blood T cells in healthy people across ages. A note on this clonotype: A read error may explain this, as a much larger clone is one base away.

The CDR3 has 14 amino acids. The germline V gene has CDR1 SGHVS and CDR2 FNYEAQ. V was shortened by 4 bases and J by 5 bases, with 13 bases between the two germline ends. The authors ran a second PCR of about 7 to 12 cycles using a sample-barcoded 5' primer and a J-beta primer mix. TCRdb fed the 5' RACE reads into MiXCR, producing one record per CDR3 protein. This table has almost 800,000 distinct CDR3 sequences, roughly 50% appearing once. The genes are TRBV7-6 and TRBJ2-3, with D perhaps TRBD2 (6 bases). The TCR originated in a man aged 30 to 45 in good health. The sequencing sample was made of blood. CDR3 residues: CASSSEGSRDTQYF. As DNA, the CDR3 is TGTGCCAGCAGCTCGGAGGGGAGTAGAGATACGCAGTATTTT.